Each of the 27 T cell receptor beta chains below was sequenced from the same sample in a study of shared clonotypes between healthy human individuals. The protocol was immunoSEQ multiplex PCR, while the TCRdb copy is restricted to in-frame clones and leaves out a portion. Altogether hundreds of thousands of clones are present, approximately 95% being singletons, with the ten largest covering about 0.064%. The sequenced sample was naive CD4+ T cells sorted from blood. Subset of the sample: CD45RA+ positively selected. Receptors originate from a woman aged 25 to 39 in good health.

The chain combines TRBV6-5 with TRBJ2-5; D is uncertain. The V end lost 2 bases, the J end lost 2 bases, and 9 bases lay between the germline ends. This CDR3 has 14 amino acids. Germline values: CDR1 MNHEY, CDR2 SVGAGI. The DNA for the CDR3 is TGTGCCAGCAGTTACGATGCCGGTCAAGAGACCCAGTACTTC. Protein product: CASSYDAGQETQYF.

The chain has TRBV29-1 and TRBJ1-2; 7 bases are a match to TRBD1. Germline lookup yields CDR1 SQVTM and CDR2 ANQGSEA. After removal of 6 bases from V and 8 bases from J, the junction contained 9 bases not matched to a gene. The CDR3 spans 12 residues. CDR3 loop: CSVERGLGGYTF. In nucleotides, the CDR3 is TGCAGCGTAGAAAGGGGGCTCGGAGGCTACACCTTC. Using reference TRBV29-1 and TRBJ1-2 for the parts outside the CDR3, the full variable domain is SAVISQKPSRDICQRGTSLTIQCQVDSQVTMMFWYRQQPGQSLTLIATANQGSEATYESGFVIDKFPISRPNLTFSTLTVSNMSPEDSSIYLCSVERGLGGYTFGSGTRLTVV.

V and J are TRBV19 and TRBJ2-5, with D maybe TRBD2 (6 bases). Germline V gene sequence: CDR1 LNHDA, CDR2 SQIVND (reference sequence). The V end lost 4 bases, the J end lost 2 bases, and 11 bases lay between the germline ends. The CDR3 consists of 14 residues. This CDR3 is CASSTGGRQETQYF. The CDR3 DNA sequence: TGTGCCAGTAGTACTGGGGGGAGGCAAGAGACCCAGTACTTC.

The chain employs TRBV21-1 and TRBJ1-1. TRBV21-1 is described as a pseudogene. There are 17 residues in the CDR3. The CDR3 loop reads CASSLVTPARENTEAFF. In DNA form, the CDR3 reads TGTGCCAGCAGCCTAGTTACCCCCGCACGTGAGAACACTGAAGCTTTCTTT.

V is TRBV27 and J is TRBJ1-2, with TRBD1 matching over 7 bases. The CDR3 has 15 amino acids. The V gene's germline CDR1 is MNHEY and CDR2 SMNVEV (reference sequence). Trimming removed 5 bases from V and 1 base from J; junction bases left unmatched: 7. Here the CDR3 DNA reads TGTGCCAGCAGTCTTCGACAGGGTCTTAACTATGGCTACACCTTC. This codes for CASSLRQGLNYGYTF.

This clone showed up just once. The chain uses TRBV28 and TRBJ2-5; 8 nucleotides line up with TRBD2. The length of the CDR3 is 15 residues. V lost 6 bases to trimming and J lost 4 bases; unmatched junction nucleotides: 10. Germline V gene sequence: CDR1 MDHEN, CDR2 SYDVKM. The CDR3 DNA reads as TGTGCCAGCAGCCCCCGAGCGGGAGTGGGAGAGACCCAGTACTTC. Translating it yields CASSPRAGVGETQYF.

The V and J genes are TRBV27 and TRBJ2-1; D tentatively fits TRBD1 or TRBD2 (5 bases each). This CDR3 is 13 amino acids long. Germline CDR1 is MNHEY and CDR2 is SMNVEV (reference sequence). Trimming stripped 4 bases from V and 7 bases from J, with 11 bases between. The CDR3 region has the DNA TGTGCCAGCAGTTCCGCCGGGACGAATGAGCAGTTCTTC. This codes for CASSSAGTNEQFF.

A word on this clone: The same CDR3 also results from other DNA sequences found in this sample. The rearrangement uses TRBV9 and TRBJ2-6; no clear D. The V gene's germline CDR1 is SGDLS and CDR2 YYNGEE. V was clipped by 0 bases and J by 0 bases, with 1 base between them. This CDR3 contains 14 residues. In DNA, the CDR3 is TGTGCCAGCAGCGTAGGCTCTGGGGCCAACGTCCTGACTTTC. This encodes CASSVGSGANVLTF. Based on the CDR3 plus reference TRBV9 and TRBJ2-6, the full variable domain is DSGVTQTPKHLITATGQRVTLRCSPRSGDLSVYWYQQSLDQGLQFLIQYYNGEERAKGNILERFSAQQFPDLHSELNLSSLELGDSALYFCASSVGSGANVLTFGAGSRLTVL.

The CDR3 loop reads CASSPPGQGSAGELFF. The CDR3 nucleotides read TGCGCCAGCAGCCCACCGGGACAGGGGTCCGCCGGGGAGCTGTTTTTT. V and J are TRBV5-1 and TRBJ2-2; 10 bases align to TRBD1. The CDR3 extends over 16 amino acids. Germline V lookup: CDR1 SGHRS, CDR2 YFSETQ. Germline trimming cut 4 bases from V and 6 bases from J; bases unmatched to any gene: 9.

The CDR3 sequence: CASSLVLGDYNEQFF. The CDR3 region has the DNA TGTGCCAGCAGTTTAGTCCTGGGAGACTACAATGAGCAGTTCTTC. The chain is built from TRBV27 and TRBJ2-1; possible D gene TRBD2, 5 bases. The CDR3 is made up of 15 amino acids. Trimming shortened V by 2 bases and J by 3 bases, and 11 bases separated the two germline ends. From germline, CDR1 is MNHEY and CDR2 SMNVEV (reference sequence).

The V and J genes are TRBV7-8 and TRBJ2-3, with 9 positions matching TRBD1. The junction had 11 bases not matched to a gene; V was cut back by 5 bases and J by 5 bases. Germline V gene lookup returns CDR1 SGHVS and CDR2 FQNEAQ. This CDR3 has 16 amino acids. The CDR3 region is CASSLMGQGIKDTQYF. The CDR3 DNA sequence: TGTGCCAGCAGCCTAATGGGACAGGGAATCAAAGATACGCAGTATTTT.

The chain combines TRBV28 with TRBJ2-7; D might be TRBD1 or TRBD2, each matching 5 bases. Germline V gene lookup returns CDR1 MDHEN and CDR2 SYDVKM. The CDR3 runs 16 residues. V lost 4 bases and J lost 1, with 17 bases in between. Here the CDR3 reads CASSSFFEGYSYEQYF. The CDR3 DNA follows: TGTGCCAGCAGTTCCTTTTTTGAGGGGTATTCCTACGAGCAGTACTTC.

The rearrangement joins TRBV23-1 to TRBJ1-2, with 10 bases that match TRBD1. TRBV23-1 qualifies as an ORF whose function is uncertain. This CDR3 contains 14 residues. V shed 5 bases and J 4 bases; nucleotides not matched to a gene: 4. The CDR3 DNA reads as TGCGCCAGCAGTTTAGGACAGGGGGGCTATGGCTACACCTTC. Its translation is CASSLGQGGYGYTF.

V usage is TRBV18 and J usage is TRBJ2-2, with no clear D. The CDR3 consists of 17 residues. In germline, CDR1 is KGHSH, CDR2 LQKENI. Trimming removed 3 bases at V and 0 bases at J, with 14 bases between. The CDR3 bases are TGTGCCAGCTCACCCGGCGCAGCGTTGACGAACACCGGGGAGCTGTTTTTT. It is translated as CASSPGAALTNTGELFF. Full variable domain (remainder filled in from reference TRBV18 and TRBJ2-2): NAGVMQNPRHLVRRRGQEARLRCSPMKGHSHVYWYRQLPEEGLKFMVYLQKENIIDESGMPKERFSAEFPKEGPSILRIQQVVRGDSAAYFCASSPGAALTNTGELFFGEGSRLTVL.

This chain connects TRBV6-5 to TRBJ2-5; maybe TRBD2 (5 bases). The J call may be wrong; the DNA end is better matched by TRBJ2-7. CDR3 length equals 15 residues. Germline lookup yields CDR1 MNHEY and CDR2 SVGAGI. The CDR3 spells CASSYSIGLSYEQYF. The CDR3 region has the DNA TGTGCCAGCAGTTACTCGATTGGACTCTCCTACGAGCAGTACTTC.

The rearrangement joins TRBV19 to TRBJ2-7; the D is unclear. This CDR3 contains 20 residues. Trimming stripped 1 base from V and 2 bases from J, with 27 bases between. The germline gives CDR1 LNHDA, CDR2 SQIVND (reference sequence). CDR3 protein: CASSIVERDVYEFRTYEQYF. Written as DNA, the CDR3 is TGTGCCAGTAGTATAGTGGAGCGCGACGTTTACGAGTTTCGTACCTACGAGCAGTACTTC.

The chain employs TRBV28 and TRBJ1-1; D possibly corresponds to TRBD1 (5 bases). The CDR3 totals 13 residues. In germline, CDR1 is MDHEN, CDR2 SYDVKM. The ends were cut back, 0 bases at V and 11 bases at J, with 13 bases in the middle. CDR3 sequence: CASSLWGRNRAFF. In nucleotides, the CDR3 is TGTGCCAGCAGTTTATGGGGACGGAACAGGGCTTTCTTT.

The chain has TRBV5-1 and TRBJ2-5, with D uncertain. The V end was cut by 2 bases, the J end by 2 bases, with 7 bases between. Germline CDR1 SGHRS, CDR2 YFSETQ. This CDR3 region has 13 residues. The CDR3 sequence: CASSLIEQETQYF. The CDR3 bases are TGCGCCAGCAGCTTAATCGAGCAAGAGACCCAGTACTTC.

The CDR3 bases are TGTGCCAGTAGTTCCGGACTAGCGGGAGGGTTTATCAATGAGCAGTTCTTC. It yields the protein CASSSGLAGGFINEQFF. J is TRBJ2-1 and V is TRBV19, with TRBD2 matching 15 bases. V was pared by 5 bases and J by 6 bases, with 8 bases of the junction left unmatched. The CDR3 contains 17 residues. The germline gives CDR1 LNHDA, CDR2 SQIVND (reference sequence).

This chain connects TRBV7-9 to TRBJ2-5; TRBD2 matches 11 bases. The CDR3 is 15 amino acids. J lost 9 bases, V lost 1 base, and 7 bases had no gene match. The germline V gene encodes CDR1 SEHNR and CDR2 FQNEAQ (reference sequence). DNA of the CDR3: TGTGCCAGCAGCTTAGGCACTAGCGGGGGAAAGGCCCAGTACTTC. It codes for CASSLGTSGGKAQYF.

The CDR3 coding sequence is TGTGCCAGCAGCCGGGACAGGGGAGGGAATCAGCCCCAGCATTTT. Protein product: CASSRDRGGNQPQHF. The chain is built from TRBV5-8 and TRBJ1-5; 10 bases fit TRBD1. This CDR3 contains 15 residues. Germline V lookup: CDR1 SGHTS, CDR2 YDEGEE. The trim removed 4 bases at V and 4 bases at J, leaving 5 bases unmatched. The complete variable domain, with remaining parts taken from reference TRBV5-8 and TRBJ1-5, reads EAGVTQSPTHLIKTRGQQATLRCSPISGHTSVYWYQQALGLGLQFLLWYDEGEERNRGNFPPRFSGRQFPNYSSELNVNALELEDSALYLCASSRDRGGNQPQHFGDGTRLSIL.

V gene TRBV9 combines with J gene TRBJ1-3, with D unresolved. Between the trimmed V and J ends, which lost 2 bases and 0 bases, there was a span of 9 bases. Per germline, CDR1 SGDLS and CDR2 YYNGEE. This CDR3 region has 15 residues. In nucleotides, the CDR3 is TGTGCCAGCAGCGTCTCCATCGCCTCTGGAAACACCATATATTTT. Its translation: CASSVSIASGNTIYF.

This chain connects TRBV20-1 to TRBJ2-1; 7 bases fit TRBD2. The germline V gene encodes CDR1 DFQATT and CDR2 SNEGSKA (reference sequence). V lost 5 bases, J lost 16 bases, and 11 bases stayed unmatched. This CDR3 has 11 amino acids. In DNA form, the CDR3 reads TGCAGTGCTGAGAATCGGGACTACTTTTTCTTC. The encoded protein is CSAENRDYFFF.

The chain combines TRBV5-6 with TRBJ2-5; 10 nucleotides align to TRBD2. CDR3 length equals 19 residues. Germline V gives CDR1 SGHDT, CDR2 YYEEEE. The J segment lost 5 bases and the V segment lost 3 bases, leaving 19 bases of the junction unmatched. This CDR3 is CASSSPGGLAGEIRETQYF. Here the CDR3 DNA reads TGTGCCAGCAGCTCCCCGGGGGGGCTAGCGGGAGAGATTCGGGAGACCCAGTACTTC.

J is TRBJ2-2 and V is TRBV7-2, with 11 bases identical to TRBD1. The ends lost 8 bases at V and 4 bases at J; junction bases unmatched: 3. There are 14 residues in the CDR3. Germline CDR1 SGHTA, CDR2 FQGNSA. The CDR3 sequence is CASAGTGGTGELFF. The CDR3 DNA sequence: TGTGCCAGCGCTGGGACAGGGGGCACCGGGGAGCTGTTTTTT.

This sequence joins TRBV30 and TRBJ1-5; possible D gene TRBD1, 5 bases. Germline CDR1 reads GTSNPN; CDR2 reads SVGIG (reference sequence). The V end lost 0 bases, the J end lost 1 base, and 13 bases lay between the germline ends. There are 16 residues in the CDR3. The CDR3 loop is CAWSVTGTLSNQPQHF. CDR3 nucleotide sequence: TGTGCCTGGAGTGTTACCGGGACTCTAAGCAATCAGCCCCAGCATTTT.

The CDR3 spells CASRWGQDYEQYF. The DNA of the CDR3 is TGTGCCAGCAGATGGGGACAGGATTACGAGCAGTACTTC. The rearrangement links TRBV11-2 to TRBJ2-7; 8 bases fit TRBD1. In germline, CDR1 is SGHAT, CDR2 FQNNGV. Trimming at V came to 6 bases and at J to 4 bases, leaving 5 bases not matched to a gene. The CDR3 loop spans 13 amino acids.